This TCR beta chain was documented in a study of T cell responses to AZD1222 COVID-19 vaccine. Repertoires were generated with immunoSEQ multiplex PCR, while TCRdb's copy carries only in-frame clones and drops some. The top ten hold about 0.64% of the sample, which has roughly 180,000 clones, around 94% seen once. Points on this clone: What it binds is unknown.

Overall study results and limits: Sampling that yielded the repertoires occurred only after the peak T cell response. Spike-wide vaccine-associated CD4 TCRs dominated at 160-218 and 743-854. Elevations in Spike-specific TCR breadth and depth followed administration of two AZD1222 doses. Close to half of spike-specific TCRs reportedly recognize unmutated variant regions.

Sequencing was performed on peripheral blood, taken on day 0 of AZD1222 vaccination. This TCR was sampled from an adult in good health.

Here the CDR3 DNA reads TGTGCCAGCAGCCTTGACAGGGAGGCTTCACCCCTCCACTTT. Its protein product is CASSLDREASPLHF. J is TRBJ1-6 and V is TRBV27, with 7 nucleotides matching TRBD1. This CDR3 contains 14 residues. V dropped 6 bases and J dropped 9; count of bases not matched to a gene: 8. Germline V gene sequence: CDR1 MNHEY, CDR2 SMNVEV (reference sequence).